One and the same sample provided the 21 T cell receptor beta chains below, sequenced in a study of relationships among human T cell subsets. TCR alpha and beta CDR3s were amplified from mRNA by semiquantitative ARM-PCR. Tagged nested gene-specific primers were used first, then communal superprimers amplified exponentially. MiXCR, run by TCRdb on the multiplex PCR reads, gives a single entry per CDR3 protein. Of 13,000 to 15,000 distinct CDR3 sequences detected, 50% to 75% appear once; the ten largest clones hold 2.1%. CD4+CD25+ regulatory T cells came from anti-CD25 bead selection of positively selected CD4+ cells. Input material: Tregs sorted from blood. These receptors all stem from a man aged 40-55 years in good health.

This clonotype has more than one count but fewer than ten. The chain has TRBV20-1 and TRBJ2-1; D is uncertain. The CDR3 runs 15 residues. Trimming cost V 0 bases and J 6 bases, with 15 bases left between them. CDR1 and CDR2 from the germline V gene are DFQATT and SNEGSKA (reference sequence). CDR3 region: CSARDLGMLSNEQFF. CDR3 nucleotide sequence: TGCAGTGCTAGAGATCTAGGGATGCTGAGCAATGAGCAGTTCTTC.

In this sample, this clonotype turned up a few times. The chain combines TRBV11-2 with TRBJ1-1; D not resolved. This CDR3 is 12 amino acids long. Trimming pared 1 base from V and 7 bases from J, leaving 7 bases between. Looked up from germline, CDR1 is SGHAT and CDR2 is FQNNGV. The CDR3 DNA is TGTGCCAGCAGCTTAGGTTCAGGTGAAGCTTTCTTT. The encoded protein is CASSLGSGEAFF.

The genes are TRBV29-1 and TRBJ2-3, with 7 nucleotides matching TRBD2. The CDR3 has 15 residues. Germline V lookup: CDR1 SQVTM, CDR2 ANQGSEA. J lost 0 bases, V lost 4 bases, and 7 bases had no gene match. The CDR3 DNA sequence: TGCAGCGTTGGTATGCGGGAGACTAGCACAGATACGCAGTATTTT. Translating gives CSVGMRETSTDTQYF.

The chain uses TRBV12-3 or TRBV12-4 and TRBJ1-1, with no clear D. The CDR3 extends over 13 amino acids. V was pared by 6 bases and J by 1 base, with 9 bases between. CDR3 nucleotides: TGTGCCAGCAGCTGGGCCCAGAACACTGAAGCTTTCTTT. Protein: CASSWAQNTEAFF.

The chain recombines TRBV20-1 with TRBJ2-7; tentatively, D is TRBD2 (5 bases). Trimming took off 7 bases at V and 6 bases at J, with 31 bases between the two ends. Germline assignment: CDR1 DFQATT and CDR2 SNEGSKA (reference sequence). There are 17 residues in the CDR3. DNA of the CDR3: TGCAGTGTTAAGGTTGGAAAAGGGCTGCGGGCCTTAAGCGAGCAGTACTTC. This translates into CSVKVGKGLRALSEQYF.

Sample share makes this clonotype medium-sized. The V gene is TRBV5-1, the J gene TRBJ2-1; D might be TRBD2 (5 bases). This CDR3 spans 17 amino acids. CDR1 and CDR2 from the germline V gene are SGHRS and YFSETQ. The V end was cut by 0 bases, the J end by 5 bases, with 18 bases between. CDR3 sequence: CASSLALRTSNHNEQFF. CDR3 DNA: TGCGCCAGCAGCTTGGCCCTACGGACTTCAAATCACAATGAGCAGTTCTTC.

The J gene is TRBJ1-2, the V gene TRBV11-2; D gene ambiguous. The V end was cut by 4 bases, the J end by 5 bases, with 20 bases between. Germline loops: CDR1 SGHAT, CDR2 FQNNGV. The length of the CDR3 is 16 residues. CDR3 in DNA: TGTGCCAGCAGCTCCTCGGGCGGAGCAGGATTTTATGGCTACACCTTC. It specifies CASSSSGGAGFYGYTF.

The rearrangement uses TRBV20-1 and TRBJ1-1; 9 bases line up with TRBD1. This CDR3 has 16 residues. V lost 2 bases to trimming and J lost 0 bases; unmatched junction nucleotides: 7. CDR1 DFQATT and CDR2 SNEGSKA come from the germline V gene (reference sequence). The CDR3 loop reads CSARPGQGFMNTEAFF. The CDR3 DNA is TGCAGTGCTAGACCGGGACAGGGTTTCATGAACACTGAAGCTTTCTTT.

The chain employs TRBV7-9 and TRBJ2-3; unclear D gene. Germline V gives CDR1 SEHNR, CDR2 FQNEAQ (reference sequence). Trimming removed 0 bases from V and 2 bases from J, with 6 bases in between. This CDR3 is 14 amino acids long. The CDR3 coding sequence is TGTGCCAGCAGCTTAGCCCGACTCACAGATACGCAGTATTTT. Translated, it gives CASSLARLTDTQYF.

The V and J genes are TRBV7-8 and TRBJ2-5, with D possibly matching TRBD2 (5 bases). Trimming cost V 5 bases and J 2 bases, with 6 bases left between them. The CDR3 is made up of 12 amino acids. The germline V gene encodes CDR1 SGHVS and CDR2 FQNEAQ. The CDR3 coding sequence is TGTGCCAGCAGCCGGGATCAAGAGACCCAGTACTTC. Protein sequence: CASSRDQETQYF.

This clonotype was observed a handful of times. The chain carries TRBV20-1 and TRBJ2-1; D not certain. CDR1 is DFQATT and CDR2 is SNEGSKA in the germline V gene (reference sequence). Trimming shortened V by 3 bases and J by 7 bases, and 4 bases separated the two germline ends. The CDR3 is 10 residues long. CDR3 nucleotide sequence: TGCAGTGCTAGCGCAAATGAGCAGTTCTTC. Protein product: CSASANEQFF.

V usage is TRBV20-1 and J usage is TRBJ1-5; no firm D call. Germline values: CDR1 DFQATT, CDR2 SNEGSKA (reference sequence). The CDR3 runs to 13 residues. V lost 6 bases and J lost 5, with 14 bases in between. CDR3 coding DNA: TGCAGTGCCACCGGGAGGCGAGATCAGCCCCAGCATTTT. This gives the protein CSATGRRDQPQHF.

This clonotype occurred a few times. The V and J genes are TRBV11-2 and TRBJ2-7, with 7 positions matching TRBD1. Unmatched junction bases numbered 6, after V lost 4 bases and J lost 3 bases. Germline loops: CDR1 SGHAT, CDR2 FQNNGV. This CDR3 is 14 amino acids long. The CDR3: CASSSLRGRYEQYF. In DNA form, the CDR3 reads TGTGCCAGCAGCTCCCTAAGGGGGCGCTACGAGCAGTACTTC.

J is TRBJ2-3 and V is TRBV2; D not resolved. The CDR3 consists of 14 residues. Between the trimmed V and J ends, which lost 4 bases and 0 bases, there was a span of 8 bases. Germline V gene sequence: CDR1 SNHLY, CDR2 FYNNEI. The CDR3 here is CASSGPGSTDTQYF. The CDR3 nucleotides read TGTGCCAGCAGTGGCCCCGGTAGCACAGATACGCAGTATTTT. Full variable domain (rest looked up from reference TRBV2 and TRBJ2-3): EPEVTQTPSHQVTQMGQEVILRCVPISNHLYFYWYRQILGQKVEFLVSFYNNEISEKSEIFDDQFSVERPDGSNFTLKIRSTKLEDSAMYFCASSGPGSTDTQYFGPGTRLTVL.

The chain combines TRBV7-9 with TRBJ1-6, with TRBD1 identical over 8 bases. The CDR3 covers 14 residues. V shed 4 bases and J 7 bases; nucleotides not matched to a gene: 3. Germline CDR1 and CDR2: SEHNR and FQNEAQ (reference sequence). In DNA form, the CDR3 reads TGTGCCAGCAGCTCCGACAGGGGCAATTCACCCCTCCACTTT. This gives the protein CASSSDRGNSPLHF.

The chain combines TRBV5-1 with TRBJ1-4, with D possibly being TRBD1 (5 bases). The CDR3 runs to 15 residues. V shed 0 bases and J shed 4 bases, with 10 bases lying between them. Germline V CDR1 and CDR2: SGHRS, YFSETQ. Here the CDR3 reads CASSLGQGINEKLFF. As DNA, the CDR3 is TGCGCCAGCAGCTTGGGGCAGGGAATTAATGAAAAACTGTTTTTT.

This clonotype was detected only a few times. The chain couples TRBV14 to TRBJ1-2, with 9 bases lining up with TRBD1. V shed 1 base, J shed 8 bases, and the junction held 5 bases outside the gene matches. In germline, CDR1 is SGHDN, CDR2 FVKESK. This CDR3 spans 14 amino acids. Here the CDR3 reads CASSQVYRGLGYTF. CDR3 coding DNA: TGTGCCAGCAGCCAAGTCTACAGGGGGCTCGGCTACACCTTC. The variable domain in full, with the rest retrieved from reference TRBV14 and TRBJ1-2, is EAGVTQFPSHSVIEKGQTVTLRCDPISGHDNLYWYRRVMGKEIKFLLHFVKESKQDESGMPNNRFLAERTGGTYSTLKVQPAELEDSGVYFCASSQVYRGLGYTFGSGTRLTVV.

This clonotype counts as medium-sized. This chain links TRBV20-1 with TRBJ2-1; tentative D call: TRBD1 (5 bases). CDR1 and CDR2 (germline): DFQATT, SNEGSKA (reference sequence). V shed 5 bases and J shed 8 bases, with 13 bases lying between them. This CDR3 is 12 amino acids long. The CDR3 is CSAPALGDEQFF. The CDR3 DNA reads as TGCAGTGCTCCGGCCCTAGGGGATGAGCAGTTCTTC.

The gene calls are TRBV7-9 and TRBJ1-1; a weak D match, TRBD1 (5 bases). CDR3 length: 14 amino acids. Germline CDR1 and CDR2: SEHNR and FQNEAQ (reference sequence). Trimming removed 2 bases from V and 6 bases from J, with 13 bases in between. CDR3 amino acids: CASSLSVGPAEAFF. DNA for the CDR3: TGTGCCAGCAGCTTATCCGTGGGGCCGGCTGAAGCTTTCTTT.

The rearrangement uses TRBV27 and TRBJ1-5, with no clear D. CDR1 MNHEY and CDR2 SMNVEV come from the germline V gene (reference sequence). The CDR3 is 15 amino acids. V lost 3 bases and J 2 bases, leaving 11 bases between the germline ends. CDR3 bases: TGTGCCAGCAGTTTGACGCCTAATGGCAATCAGCCCCAGCATTTT. Translation: CASSLTPNGNQPQHF.

J is TRBJ1-2 and V is TRBV6-6, with D unresolved. Germline CDR1 reads MNHNY; CDR2 reads SVGAGI (reference sequence). The CDR3 totals 13 residues. V lost 7 bases and J 8 bases, leaving 17 bases between the germline ends. CDR3 DNA: TGTGCCAGCACCCAGGCGTCCCGGCGGGGCTACACCTTC. Translated: CASTQASRRGYTF.